This entry describes one TCR beta chain. The sample originates from a study of blood T cell repertoires in COVID-19. Trimming cost V 5 bases and J 3 bases, with 10 bases left between them. The germline V gene has CDR1 KGHSH and CDR2 LQKENI. This CDR3 is built from 13 residues. Source study methods: From reference gene primer amplification, estimates of nucleated cell counts were derived. Method: immunoSEQ multiplex PCR; TCRdb's copy keeps in-frame clones and lacks some. The V and J calls and clone size are taken from that table; D and trimming were inferred from the DNA. The repertoire holds some 75,000 clones, with less than 90% as singletons.

This sequence joins TRBV18 and TRBJ1-1; D gene ambiguous. Sequencing was done on a sample of peripheral blood. The receptor was isolated from a man between 50 and 59 years old with COVID-19, enrolled during active disease. The DNA for the CDR3 is TGTGCCAGCTCAACTCCGAGGGACACTGAAGCTTTCTTT. This encodes CASSTPRDTEAFF.